The 10 T cell receptor beta chains presented below share a single source sample, sequenced in a study of regulatory T cells in long-lasting Graves disease. Assembly of TCR beta libraries relied on iRepertoire HTBI primers together with Arm-PCR of CDR3 regions. Using its own MiXCR run on the multiplex PCR reads, TCRdb lists one record per CDR3 protein. The sample has around 510,000 distinct CDR3 sequences, about 20% seen once. Sample time point: persistent/refractory GD, antithyroid drugs over 5 years with positive TRAb. The TCR library was made from RNA that had been extracted from PBMCs in TRIzol. The specimen was peripheral blood mononuclear cells (PBMCs), collected when the disease was refractory, from a patient treated with antithyroid drugs. These receptors were collected from a female donor with Graves disease.

This clonotype was seen many times. The chain is built from TRBV28 and TRBJ2-7; D may be TRBD2 (5 bases). CDR3 length: 15 residues. Trimming left V 2 bases short and J 3 bases short, with 14 bases between. Germline V lookup: CDR1 MDHEN, CDR2 SYDVKM. The DNA for the CDR3 is TGTGCCAGCAGTTTAGGGTCCGGACTCAACTACGAGCAGTACTTC. As protein: CASSLGSGLNYEQYF.

This clonotype was seen many times. The J gene is TRBJ1-6, the V gene TRBV6-2 or TRBV6-3; perhaps TRBD1 as D (5 bases). Trimming pared 11 bases from V and 5 bases from J, leaving 16 bases between. CDR3 size: 14 residues. Germline V gene sequence: CDR1 MNHEY, CDR2 SVGEGT. CDR3 amino acids: CAGSRDGNNSPLHF. The CDR3 DNA reads as TGTGCCGGGTCCCGGGACGGGAATAATTCACCCCTCCACTTT.

The chain combines TRBV3-1 with TRBJ1-2, with D possibly matching TRBD1 (6 bases). Germline V gives CDR1 LGHDT, CDR2 YNNKEL (reference sequence). There are 14 residues in the CDR3. Trimming pared 0 bases from V and 3 bases from J, leaving 8 bases between. CDR3 nucleotide sequence: TGTGCCAGCAGCCAAGACAGGGGCCACTATGGCTACACCTTC. The encoded protein is CASSQDRGHYGYTF. Supplemented by reference TRBV3-1 and TRBJ1-2, the full variable domain reads DTAVSQTPKYLVTQMGNDKSIKCEQNLGHDTMYWYKQDSKKFLKIMFSYNNKELIINETVPNRFSPKSPDKAHLNLHINSLELGDSAVYFCASSQDRGHYGYTFGSGTRLTVV.

In this sample, this clonotype turned up many times. V and J are TRBV28 and TRBJ2-5; TRBD1 aligns across 10 bases. Trimming cost V 5 bases and J 4 bases; bases outside gene matches: 10. This CDR3 region has 16 residues. From germline, CDR1 is MDHEN and CDR2 SYDVKM. CDR3 sequence (DNA): TGTGCCAGCAGTACCGAGGGACAGGGGTACGGAGAGACCCAGTACTTC. This encodes CASSTEGQGYGETQYF.

This clonotype was counted many times. V is TRBV12-3 or TRBV12-4 and J is TRBJ2-2; D uncertain. The CDR3 contains 13 residues. Trimming pared 3 bases from V and 4 bases from J, leaving 6 bases between. The CDR3 coding sequence is TGTGCCAGCAGTTTTATCCCCACCGGGGAGCTGTTTTTT. Translated: CASSFIPTGELFF.

About this clonotype itself: Since a far larger clone is one base different, this is likely a read error. V and J are TRBV6-1 and TRBJ2-7; D is ambiguous. This CDR3 comprises 11 residues. Germline CDR1 reads MNHNS; CDR2 reads SASEGT. Trimming shortened V by 4 bases and J by 3 bases, and 4 bases separated the two germline ends. CDR3 sequence (DNA): TGTGCCAGCAGTGTCTTCTACGAGCAGTACTTC. Amino acids: CASSVFYEQYF.

The V gene is TRBV2, the J gene TRBJ2-3; perhaps TRBD1 as D (5 bases). Trimming took off 4 bases at V and 3 bases at J, with 17 bases between the two ends. CDR1 SNHLY and CDR2 FYNNEI come from the germline V gene. The CDR3 sequence is 16 residues long. The DNA of the CDR3 is TGTGCCAGCAGTGGGGGCTGGTCTAGACAAACAGATACGCAGTATTTT. Encoded protein: CASSGGWSRQTDTQYF.

At least ten counts were recorded for this clonotype. The CDR3 DNA follows: TGTGCCAGCAGTTTACTTAGCGGGAGTGTATACGAGCAGTACTTC. Translated, it gives CASSLLSGSVYEQYF. The chain has TRBV27 and TRBJ2-7; 9 positions agree with TRBD2. The CDR3 loop spans 15 amino acids. Germline trimming cut 2 bases from V and 4 bases from J; bases unmatched to any gene: 6. Germline CDR1 reads MNHEY; CDR2 reads SMNVEV (reference sequence).

This clonotype was detected many times. This chain connects TRBV12-3 or TRBV12-4 to TRBJ1-2, with D unclear. This CDR3 has 15 residues. V lost 4 bases and J lost 1, with 13 bases in between. Here the CDR3 DNA reads TGTGCCAGCAGTTCGGGTCTACACATTAACTATGGCTACACCTTC. This sequence encodes CASSSGLHINYGYTF.

As for this clonotype: Since no conserved phenylalanine or tryptophan closes the CDR3, a read error is the likely cause. CDR3 sequence reads: CSVGSDRDAYEQYL. In DNA form, the CDR3 reads TGCAGCGTGGGATCGGACAGGGATGCCTACGAGCAGTACCTC. The V gene is TRBV29-1, the J gene TRBJ2-7; 8 positions agree with TRBD1. Germline V gene data show CDR1 as SQVTM and CDR2 as ANQGSEA. The CDR3 extends over 14 amino acids. V lost 6 bases, J lost 2 bases, and 9 bases stayed unmatched.